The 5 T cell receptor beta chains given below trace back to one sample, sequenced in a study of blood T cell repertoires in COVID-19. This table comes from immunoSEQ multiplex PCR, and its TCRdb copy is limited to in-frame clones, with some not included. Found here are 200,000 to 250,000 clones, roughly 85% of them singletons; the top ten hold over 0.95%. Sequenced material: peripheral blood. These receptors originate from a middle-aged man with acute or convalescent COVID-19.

The CDR3 spells CASRQGATNEKLFF. The CDR3 coding sequence is TGCGCCAGCAGACAGGGGGCAACTAATGAAAAACTGTTTTTT. V and J are TRBV5-1 and TRBJ1-4, with TRBD1 identical over 8 bases. With V trimmed by 5 bases and J by 0 bases, 0 bases remained unmatched. CDR3 length equals 14 residues. The germline V gene has CDR1 SGHRS and CDR2 YFSETQ.

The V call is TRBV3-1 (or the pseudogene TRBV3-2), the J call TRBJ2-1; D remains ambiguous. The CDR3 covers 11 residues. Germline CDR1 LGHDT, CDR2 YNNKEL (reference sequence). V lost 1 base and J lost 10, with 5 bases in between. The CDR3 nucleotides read TGTGCCAGCAGCCAAGGTCAAGAGCAGTTCTTC. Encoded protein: CASSQGQEQFF.

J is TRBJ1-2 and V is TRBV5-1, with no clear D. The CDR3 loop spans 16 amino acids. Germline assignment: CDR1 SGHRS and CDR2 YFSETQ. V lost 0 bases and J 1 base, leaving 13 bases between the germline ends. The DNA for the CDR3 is TGCGCCAGCAGCTTGGGGGAGAGAGGACTTAACTATGGCTACACCTTC. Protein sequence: CASSLGERGLNYGYTF.

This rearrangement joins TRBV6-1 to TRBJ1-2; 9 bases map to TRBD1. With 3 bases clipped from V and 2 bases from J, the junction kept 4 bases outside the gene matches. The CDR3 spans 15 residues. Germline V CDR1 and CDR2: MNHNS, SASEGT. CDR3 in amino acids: CASSEGQGWNYGYTF. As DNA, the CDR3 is TGTGCCAGCAGTGAGGGACAGGGATGGAACTATGGCTACACCTTC.

The CDR3 DNA is TGTGCCAGCAGTGATTTGGTGTCAGGGGCCTACGAGCAGTACTTC. Protein sequence: CASSDLVSGAYEQYF. The chain carries TRBV2 and TRBJ2-7; weak D call: TRBD1 (6 bases). The V gene lost 3 bases and the J gene lost 2 bases, with 14 bases spanning the gap. The CDR3 runs 15 residues. In germline, CDR1 is SNHLY, CDR2 FYNNEI.